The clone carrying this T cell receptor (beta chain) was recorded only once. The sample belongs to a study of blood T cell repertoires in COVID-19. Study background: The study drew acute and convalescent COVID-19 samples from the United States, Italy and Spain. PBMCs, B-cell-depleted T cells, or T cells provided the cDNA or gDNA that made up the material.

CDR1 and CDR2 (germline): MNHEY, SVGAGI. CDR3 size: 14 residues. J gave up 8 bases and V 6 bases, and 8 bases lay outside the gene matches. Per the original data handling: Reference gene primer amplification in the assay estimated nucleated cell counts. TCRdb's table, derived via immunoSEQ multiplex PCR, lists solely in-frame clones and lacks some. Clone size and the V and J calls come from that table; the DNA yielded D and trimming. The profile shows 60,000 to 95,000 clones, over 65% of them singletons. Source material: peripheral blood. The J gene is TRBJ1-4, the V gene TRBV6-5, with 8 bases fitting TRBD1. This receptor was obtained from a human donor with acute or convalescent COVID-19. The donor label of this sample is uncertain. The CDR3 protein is CASSTGGGREKLFF. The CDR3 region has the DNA TGTGCCAGCAGCACAGGGGGGGGGCGCGAAAAACTGTTTTTT.